These 6 T cell receptor beta chains came from one sample sequenced in a study of cytomegalovirus exposure and HLA in healthy donors. The PCR contained 60 Vbeta and 13 Jbeta primers. Clones were sequenced by immunoSEQ multiplex PCR, and TCRdb holds only the in-frame ones, with some missing. The sample consists of 160,000 or so clones, 79% of them appearing once. Material for sequencing was PBMCs. The receptors derive from a woman in her forties in good health and CMV-seronegative.

J is TRBJ2-3 and V is TRBV4-3; 11 bases are a match to TRBD1. Unmatched junction bases numbered 14, after V lost 1 base and J lost 8 bases. The CDR3 runs 18 residues. CDR1 is LGHNA and CDR2 is YSLEER in the germline V gene. The CDR3 nucleotides read TGCGCCAGCAGCCAAGGGGGTGTGGGACAGGGGGGAGTTGGTACGCAGTATTTT. It yields the protein CASSQGGVGQGGVGTQYF.

As to this clone: An end of the junction differs from the germline gene, which may be a read error. The chain joins TRBV7-7 to TRBJ2-2; the D gene is possibly TRBD2 (6 bases). CDR3 length equals 18 residues. Per the germline V gene, CDR1 is SSHAT and CDR2 is FNYEAQ (reference sequence). DNA of the CDR3: TGTGCTAGCAGCTTAGTGGGAGCGGGCCGTACGAACACCGGGGAGCTGTTTTTT. Translated: CASSLVGAGRTNTGELFF.

The rearrangement joins TRBV23-1 to TRBJ2-5, with 8 bases identical to TRBD2. The J call may be mistaken, given a closer DNA end match to TRBJ2-7. TRBV23-1 is annotated as an ORF whose role is uncertain. The CDR3 totals 18 residues. CDR3 in DNA: TGCGCCAGCAGTCAATCAAACGGGAGGGCGCCTAATTCCTACGAGCAGTACTTC. Residues: CASSQSNGRAPNSYEQYF.

This clone was counted only a few times. Its ends do not fully match the called genes, so a read error is possible. The V call is TRBV7-7, the J call TRBJ1-1; TRBD1 is a possible D gene (5 bases). CDR1 and CDR2 from the germline V gene are SSHAT and FNYEAQ (reference sequence). The CDR3 has 13 amino acids. CDR3: CASSLDSHTEAFF. The CDR3 nucleotides are TGTGCTAGCAGCTTAGACAGCCACACTGAAGCTTTCTTT.

This chain uses TRBV29-1 with TRBJ2-5; 8 bases are shared with TRBD1. The CDR3 sequence is 13 residues long. Germline lookup yields CDR1 SQVTM and CDR2 ANQGSEA. V dropped 7 bases and J dropped 6; count of bases not matched to a gene: 10. The CDR3 spells CSAGPQGAQTQYF. The CDR3 nucleotides read TGCAGCGCCGGACCTCAGGGGGCTCAGACCCAGTACTTC.

As concerns this clone: Other DNA sequences within the sample encode an identical CDR3. This chain uses TRBV9 with TRBJ2-2; the D is unclear. The CDR3 is 15 residues long. Between the trimmed V and J ends, which lost 2 bases and 2 bases, there was a span of 10 bases. From germline, CDR1 is SGDLS and CDR2 YYNGEE. CDR3 sequence reads: CASSVGGGNTGELFF. The DNA for the CDR3 is TGTGCCAGCAGCGTGGGTGGCGGTAACACCGGGGAGCTGTTTTTT.